The clone carrying this TCR beta chain has just a few counts. Antigen specificity is unknown. Findings and limits, study-wide: Greatest tumor Treg TCR overlap was with tumor naive CD4+ cells.

V shed 4 bases, J shed 7 bases, and the junction held 7 bases outside the gene matches. Germline V CDR1 and CDR2: MDHEN, SYDVKM. There are 14 residues in the CDR3. TCRdb fed the 5' RACE reads into MiXCR, producing one record per CDR3 protein. The sample contains over 55,000 distinct CDR3 sequences, 25% to 30% of which appear only once. V is TRBV28 and J is TRBJ2-4, with 7 bases matching TRBD1. The TCR comes from a female donor with breast cancer. Sequencing input: tumor-infiltrating naive CD4+ T cells sorted from the breast tumor. The subset denotes: naive CD4+ T cells, CD4+CD45RA+CD25-. The CDR3 loop is CASSSQGDLNIQYF. Here the CDR3 DNA reads TGTGCCAGCAGTTCCCAGGGGGATCTGAACATTCAGTACTTC.